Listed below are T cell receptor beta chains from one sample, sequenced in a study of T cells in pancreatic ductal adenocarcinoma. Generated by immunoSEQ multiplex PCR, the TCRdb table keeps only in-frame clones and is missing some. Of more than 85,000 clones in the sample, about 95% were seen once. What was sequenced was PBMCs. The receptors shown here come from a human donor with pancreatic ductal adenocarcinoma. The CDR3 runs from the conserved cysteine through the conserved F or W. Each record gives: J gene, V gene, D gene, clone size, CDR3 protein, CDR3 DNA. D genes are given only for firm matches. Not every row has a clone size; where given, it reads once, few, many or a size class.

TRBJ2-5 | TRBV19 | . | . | CASSSGSDEASQYF | TGTGCCAGTAGCTCCGGATCCGACGAGGCCTCCCAGTACTTC
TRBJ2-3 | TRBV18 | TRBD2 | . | CASSRAGERTDTQYF | TGTGCCAGCTCAAGGGCGGGAGAGCGAACAGATACGCAGTATTTT
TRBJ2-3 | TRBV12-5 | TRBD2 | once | CASGPILKREPTDTQYF | TGTGCTAGTGGCCCTATACTAAAGCGGGAGCCCACAGATACGCAGTATTTT
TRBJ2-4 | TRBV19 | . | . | CASSIRGNIQYF | TGTGCCAGTAGTATCCGGGGAAACATTCAGTACTTC
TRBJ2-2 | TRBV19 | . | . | CASSRRGGLNTGELFF | TGTGCCAGTAGTAGGAGAGGGGGTCTGAACACCGGGGAGCTGTTTTTT
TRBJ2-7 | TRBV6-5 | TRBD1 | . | CASSYETGDSYEQYF | TGTGCCAGCAGTTACGAAACAGGGGACTCCTACGAGCAGTACTTC
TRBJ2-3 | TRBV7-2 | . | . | CASSSPTGLAHTQYF | TGTGCCAGCAGCTCACCTACAGGGTTAGCGCATACGCAGTATTTT
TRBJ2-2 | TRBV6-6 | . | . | CACRGGTNTGELFF | TGTGCCTGCAGGGGGGGGACCAACACCGGGGAGCTGTTTTTT
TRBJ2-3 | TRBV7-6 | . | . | CASSLGGLPTDTQYF | TGTGCCAGCAGCTTAGGTGGGCTTCCCACAGATACGCAGTATTTT
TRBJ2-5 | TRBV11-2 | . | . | CASSWGQQETQYF | TGTGCCAGCAGCTGGGGACAACAAGAGACCCAGTACTTC
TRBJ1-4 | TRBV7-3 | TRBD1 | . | CASSSGQGEKLFF | TGTGCCAGCAGCTCCGGACAGGGTGAAAAACTGTTTTTT
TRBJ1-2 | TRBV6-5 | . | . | CASIPSLGSGYTF | TGTGCCAGCATTCCCTCGTTGGGGAGCGGCTACACCTTC
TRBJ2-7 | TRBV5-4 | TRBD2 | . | CASSFAGGYEQYF | TGTGCCAGCAGCTTCGCGGGAGGTTACGAGCAGTACTTC
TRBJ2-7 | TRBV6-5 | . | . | CASSPDLGYEQYF | TGTGCCAGCAGCCCAGACTTAGGTTACGAGCAGTACTTC
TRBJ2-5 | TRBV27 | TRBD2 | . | CASSFGLAGKETQYF | TGTGCCAGCAGTTTCGGACTAGCGGGAAAAGAGACCCAGTACTTC
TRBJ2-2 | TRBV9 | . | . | CASSPRDSNTGELFF | TGTGCCAGCAGCCCTCGGGACTCCAACACCGGGGAGCTGTTTTTT
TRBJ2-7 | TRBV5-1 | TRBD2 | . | CASSLAGRLAETYEQYF | TGCGCCAGCAGCTTGGCCGGAAGGCTAGCGGAGACCTACGAGCAGTACTTC
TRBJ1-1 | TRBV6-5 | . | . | CASSYGRENTEAFF | TGTGCCAGCAGTTACGGCAGGGAGAACACTGAAGCTTTCTTT
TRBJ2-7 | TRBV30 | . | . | CAWSPRAPYEQYF | TGTGCCTGGAGTCCCAGGGCGCCCTACGAGCAGTACTTC
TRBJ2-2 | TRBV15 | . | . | CATSYQSGELFF | TGTGCCACCTCATATCAGTCCGGGGAGCTGTTTTTT
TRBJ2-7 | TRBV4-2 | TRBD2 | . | CASSQSEMGLGSSYEQYF | TGTGCCAGCAGCCAAAGTGAGATGGGACTAGGGAGCTCCTACGAGCAGTACTTC
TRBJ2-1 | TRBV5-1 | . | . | CASSFPSNNEQFF | TGCGCCAGCAGCTTCCCCAGTAACAATGAGCAGTTCTTC